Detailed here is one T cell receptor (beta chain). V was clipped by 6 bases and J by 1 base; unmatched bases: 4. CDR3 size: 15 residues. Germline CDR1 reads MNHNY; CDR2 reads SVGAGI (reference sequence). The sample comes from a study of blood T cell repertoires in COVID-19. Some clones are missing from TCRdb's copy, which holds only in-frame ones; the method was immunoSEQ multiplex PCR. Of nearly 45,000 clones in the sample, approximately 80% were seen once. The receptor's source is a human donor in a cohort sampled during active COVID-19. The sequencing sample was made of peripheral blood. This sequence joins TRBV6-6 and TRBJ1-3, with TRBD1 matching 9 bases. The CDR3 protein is CASRPTGGSGNTIYF. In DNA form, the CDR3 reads TGTGCCAGCAGACCGACAGGGGGTTCTGGAAACACCATATATTTT.